One T cell receptor (beta chain) is described in this entry. What it binds is unknown. These data come from a study of post-analysis software for immune sequencing data. Findings and limits, study-wide: The five TRBV segments detected at higher frequency in patients than in controls included TRBV5-6, TRBV5-1 and TRBV20-1.

Prepared libraries of TCR beta cDNA carried unique molecular identifiers. TCRdb redid the calling of the PCR reads with MiXCR, one entry per CDR3 protein. The profile shows some 370,000 distinct CDR3 sequences, approximately 33% of them singletons. The CDR3 is 14 amino acids. The germline V gene encodes CDR1 DFQATT and CDR2 SNEGSKA (reference sequence). Trimming left V 6 bases short and J 4 bases short, with 16 bases between. This receptor was identified in a girl aged 10 to 17 with multiple sclerosis. The chain joins TRBV20-1 to TRBJ2-1, with D possibly matching TRBD2 (6 bases). The sample comprised blood. The CDR3 loop is CSARDWSLYNEQFF. In DNA form, the CDR3 reads TGCAGTGCAAGGGACTGGAGTTTGTACAATGAGCAGTTCTTC.